These T cell receptor beta chains were read from a single sample in a study of T cells in Graves' hyperthyroidism and ophthalmopathy. From the multiplex PCR reads, TCRdb called clonotypes with MiXCR, one entry per CDR3 protein. The sample yields a few hundred thousand distinct CDR3 sequences, over 45% seen once. Sequenced: peripheral blood or thyroid tissue (not recorded which). Receptors were obtained from an adult woman with Graves' disease, either hyperthyroidism or ophthalmopathy (not recorded which). Both conserved end residues are part of each CDR3. Each record gives: clone size, V gene, D gene, J gene, CDR3 DNA, CDR3 protein. D genes are given only for firm matches. The size of a clone is reported for some rows only, either as once, few or many, or as a class for expanded clones.

NA	TRBV29-1	TRBD2	TRBJ2-7	TGCAGCGTAAGTGGGGCTAGCGGGAGTTTCGAGCAGTACTTC	CSVSGASGSFEQYF
NA	TRBV10-3	TRBD2	TRBJ2-5	TGTGCCAGCAGTGAAGCGCGGGGGGCGTGGGAGACCCAGTACTTC	CASSEARGAWETQYF
NA	TRBV7-2	NA	TRBJ2-7	TGTGCCAGCCCCAATGAGCAGTACTTC	CASPNEQYF
NA	TRBV20-1	NA	TRBJ2-7	TGCAGTGCTAGTAGTCAGGCCAGCTCCTACGAGCAGTACTTC	CSASSQASSYEQYF
many	TRBV29-1	NA	TRBJ2-7	TGCAGCGTTGAAGTGGGGGGAGCCGGCGAGCAGTACTTC	CSVEVGGAGEQYF
NA	TRBV2	TRBD1	TRBJ1-2	TGTGCCAGCAGACCCGGGACAGGGACTGGCTACACCTTC	CASRPGTGTGYTF
NA	TRBV29-1	NA	TRBJ1-2	TGCAGCGTTGAAGGGGGCGGGGACTATGGCTACACCTTC	CSVEGGGDYGYTF
once	TRBV19	NA	TRBJ1-1	TGTGCCAGTAGTATCGGGCAGGACACTGAAGCTTTCTTT	CASSIGQDTEAFF
NA	TRBV2	NA	TRBJ2-5	TGTGCCAGCAAAGAAAGGGCCCACGAGGGGACCCAGTACTTC	CASKERAHEGTQYF
many	TRBV20-1	NA	TRBJ1-1	TGCAGTGCCCACCGAGGGGGCACTGAAGCTTTCTTT	CSAHRGGTEAFF
NA	TRBV20-1	TRBD1	TRBJ1-1	TGCAGTGCTAGAGGACAGGGGGGCAAGAACACTGAAGCTTTCTTT	CSARGQGGKNTEAFF
NA	TRBV11-2	NA	TRBJ1-5	TGTGCCAGCAGTGCTAGAGTACAAGGGGTGGATCAGCCCCAGCATTTT	CASSARVQGVDQPQHF
NA	TRBV7-2	TRBD2	TRBJ2-1	TGTGCCAGCAGCTTAGCGGCGGGGGGGGGGGAGCAGTTCTTC	CASSLAAGGGEQFF
NA	TRBV7-8	NA	TRBJ1-4	TGTGCCAGCAGCCCACGCCGATTGGGTACTGCAACTAATGAAAAACTGTTTTTT	CASSPRRLGTATNEKLFF
many	TRBV7-2	TRBD1	TRBJ2-2	TGTGCCAGCAGCTTAGAGGCGGGACAGGGACGCACCGGGGAGCTGTTTTTT	CASSLEAGQGRTGELFF
NA	TRBV18	NA	TRBJ2-5	TGTGCCAGCAGCGTAGGACTCCGCGGGGAGACCCAGTACTTC	CASSVGLRGETQYF